The clone carrying this T cell receptor beta chain was seen a single time. Its specificity is not known. Sequenced by immunoSEQ multiplex PCR; TCRdb stores in-frame clones only, minus some. Altogether some 2,100,000 clones are present, around 95% being singletons, with the ten largest covering roughly 0.13%. Trimming left V 2 bases short and J 4 bases short, with 6 bases between. Per germline, CDR1 MNHEY and CDR2 SVGAGI. The CDR3 contains 12 residues. The record originates from a study of shared clonotypes between healthy human individuals. For the study at large: CD4 naive cells filled three plates per donor, CD4 memory three, CD8 naive two and CD8 memory one. Findings and caveats of the study: Sequencing depth was predicted to influence how clonotypes are shared among donors.

Sequenced sample: naive CD4+ T cells sorted from blood. Subset described: CD45RA+ positively selected. This sequence was found in a man aged 18 to 29 in good health. The chain has TRBV6-5 and TRBJ2-7; D is ambiguous. CDR3 in amino acids: CASSYTEYEQYF. The CDR3 DNA is TGTGCCAGCAGTTACACCGAGTACGAGCAGTACTTC.